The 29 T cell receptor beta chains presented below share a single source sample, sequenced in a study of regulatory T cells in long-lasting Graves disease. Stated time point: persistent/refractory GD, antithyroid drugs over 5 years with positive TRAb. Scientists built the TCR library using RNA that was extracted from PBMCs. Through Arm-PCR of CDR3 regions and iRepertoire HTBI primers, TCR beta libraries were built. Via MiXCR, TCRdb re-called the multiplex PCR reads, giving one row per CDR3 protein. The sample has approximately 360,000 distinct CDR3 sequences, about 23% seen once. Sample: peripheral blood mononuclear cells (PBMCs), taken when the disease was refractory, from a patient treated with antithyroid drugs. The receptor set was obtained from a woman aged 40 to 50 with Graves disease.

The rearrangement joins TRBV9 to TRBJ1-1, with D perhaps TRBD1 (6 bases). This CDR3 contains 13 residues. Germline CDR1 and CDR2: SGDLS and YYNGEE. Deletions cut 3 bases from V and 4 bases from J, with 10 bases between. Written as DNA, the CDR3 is TGTGCCAGCAGCGCTTGGGGGGCCACTGAAGCTTTCTTT. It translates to CASSAWGATEAFF.

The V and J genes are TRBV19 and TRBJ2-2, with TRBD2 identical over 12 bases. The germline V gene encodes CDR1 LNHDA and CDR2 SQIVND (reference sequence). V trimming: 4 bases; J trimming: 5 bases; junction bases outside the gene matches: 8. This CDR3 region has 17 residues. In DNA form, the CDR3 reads TGTGCCAGTAGTAAAAGACTAGCGGGAGAGAGAACCGGGGAGCTGTTTTTT. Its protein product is CASSKRLAGERTGELFF.

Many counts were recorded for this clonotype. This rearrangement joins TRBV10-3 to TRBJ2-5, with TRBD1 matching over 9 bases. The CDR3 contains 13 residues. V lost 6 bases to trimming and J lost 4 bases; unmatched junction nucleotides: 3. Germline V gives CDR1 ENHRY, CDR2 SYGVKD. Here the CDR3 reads CAIRQGAGETQYF. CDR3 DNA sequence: TGTGCCATCAGACAGGGGGCGGGAGAGACCCAGTACTTC.

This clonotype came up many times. The DNA for the CDR3 is TGTGCCAGCAGTCCTAAGGGACTAGCGGGAGGGTACACCGGGGAGCTGTTTTTT. It is translated as CASSPKGLAGGYTGELFF. The V gene is TRBV28, the J gene TRBJ2-2; 16 nucleotides line up with TRBD2. Germline V gives CDR1 MDHEN, CDR2 SYDVKM. CDR3 length equals 18 residues. J gave up 3 bases and V 5 bases, and 6 bases lay outside the gene matches.

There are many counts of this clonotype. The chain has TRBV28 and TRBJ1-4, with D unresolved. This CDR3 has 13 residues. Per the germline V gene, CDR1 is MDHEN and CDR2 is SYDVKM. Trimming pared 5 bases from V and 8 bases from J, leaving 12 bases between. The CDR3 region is CASSIEPKEKLFF. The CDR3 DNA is TGTGCCAGCAGTATCGAACCAAAGGAAAAACTGTTTTTT. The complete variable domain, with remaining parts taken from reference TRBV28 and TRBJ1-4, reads DVKVTQSSRYLVKRTGEKVFLECVQDMDHENMFWYRQDPGLGLRLIYFSYDVKMKEKGDIPEGYSVSREKKERFSLILESASTNQTSMYLCASSIEPKEKLFFGSGTQLSVL.

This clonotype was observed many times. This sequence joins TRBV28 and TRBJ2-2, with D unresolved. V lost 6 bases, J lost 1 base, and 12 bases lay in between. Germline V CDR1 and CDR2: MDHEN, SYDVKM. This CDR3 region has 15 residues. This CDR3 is CASSSLGMNTGELFF. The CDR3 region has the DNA TGTGCCAGCAGCTCGCTAGGGATGAACACCGGGGAGCTGTTTTTT.

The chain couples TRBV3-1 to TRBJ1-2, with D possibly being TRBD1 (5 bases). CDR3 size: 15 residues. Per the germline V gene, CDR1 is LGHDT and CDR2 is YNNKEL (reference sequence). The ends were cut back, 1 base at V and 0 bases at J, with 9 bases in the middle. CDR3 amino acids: CASSQGGATNYGYTF. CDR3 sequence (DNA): TGTGCCAGCAGCCAAGGAGGGGCGACTAACTATGGCTACACCTTC.

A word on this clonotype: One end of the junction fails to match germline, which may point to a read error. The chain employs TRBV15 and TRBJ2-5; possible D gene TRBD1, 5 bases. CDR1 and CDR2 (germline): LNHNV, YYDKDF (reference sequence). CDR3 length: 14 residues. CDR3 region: CAASRDRTQETQYF. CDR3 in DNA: TGTGCCGCCAGCAGAGACAGAACGCAAGAGACCCAGTACTTC.

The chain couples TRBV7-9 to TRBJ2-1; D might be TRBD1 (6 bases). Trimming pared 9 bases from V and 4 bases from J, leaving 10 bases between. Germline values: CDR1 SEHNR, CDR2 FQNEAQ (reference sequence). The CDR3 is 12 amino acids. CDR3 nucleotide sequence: TGTGCCAGTCTGGGGGCGTACAATGAGCAGTTCTTC. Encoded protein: CASLGAYNEQFF.

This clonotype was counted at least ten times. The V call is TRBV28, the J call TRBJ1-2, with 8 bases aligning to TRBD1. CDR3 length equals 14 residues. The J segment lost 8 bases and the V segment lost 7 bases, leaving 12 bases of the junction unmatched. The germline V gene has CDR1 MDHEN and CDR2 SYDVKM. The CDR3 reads CASTLEQGGGGYTF. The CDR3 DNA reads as TGTGCCAGCACCCTCGAACAGGGGGGGGGGGGCTACACCTTC.

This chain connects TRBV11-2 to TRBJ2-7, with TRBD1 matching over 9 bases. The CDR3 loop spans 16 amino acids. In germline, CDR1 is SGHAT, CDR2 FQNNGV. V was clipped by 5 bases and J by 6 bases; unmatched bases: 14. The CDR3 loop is CASSPGTGIIPGEQYF. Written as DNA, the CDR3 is TGTGCCAGCAGCCCTGGGACAGGGATCATCCCCGGCGAGCAGTACTTC.

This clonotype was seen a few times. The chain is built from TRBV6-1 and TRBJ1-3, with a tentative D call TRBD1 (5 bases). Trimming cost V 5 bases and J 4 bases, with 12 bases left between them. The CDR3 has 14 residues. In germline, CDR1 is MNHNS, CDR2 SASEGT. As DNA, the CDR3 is TGTGCCAGCAGTCGCCAGGGAGGAGGAAACACCATATATTTT. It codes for CASSRQGGGNTIYF.

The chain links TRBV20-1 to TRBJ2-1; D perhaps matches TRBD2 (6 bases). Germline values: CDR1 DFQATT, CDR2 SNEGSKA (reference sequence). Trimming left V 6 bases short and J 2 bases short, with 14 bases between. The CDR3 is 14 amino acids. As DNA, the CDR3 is TGCAGTGCGTTATGGAGGGGTGCCTACAATGAGCAGTTCTTC. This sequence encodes CSALWRGAYNEQFF.

The CDR3 protein is CAISEDRGFTDTQYF. The CDR3 bases are TGTGCCATCAGTGAAGACAGGGGTTTCACAGATACGCAGTATTTT. The V and J genes are TRBV10-3 and TRBJ2-3, with 8 bases identical to TRBD1. The CDR3 consists of 15 residues. Germline CDR1 reads ENHRY; CDR2 reads SYGVKD. Germline trimming cut 3 bases from V and 2 bases from J; bases unmatched to any gene: 4.

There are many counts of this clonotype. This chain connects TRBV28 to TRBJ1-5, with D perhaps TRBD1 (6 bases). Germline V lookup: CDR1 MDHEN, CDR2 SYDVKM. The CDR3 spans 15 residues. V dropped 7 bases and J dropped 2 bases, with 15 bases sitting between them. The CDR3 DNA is TGTGCCAGCACCGCTACAGGGAAGGGCAATCAGCCCCAGCATTTT. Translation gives CASTATGKGNQPQHF.

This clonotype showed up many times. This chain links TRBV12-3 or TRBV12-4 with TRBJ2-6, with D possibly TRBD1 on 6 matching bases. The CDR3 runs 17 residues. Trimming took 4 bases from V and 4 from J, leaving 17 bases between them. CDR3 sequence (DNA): TGTGCCAGCAGTTCCACAGGGTTTCAGGCCGGGGCCAACGTCCTGACTTTC. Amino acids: CASSSTGFQAGANVLTF.

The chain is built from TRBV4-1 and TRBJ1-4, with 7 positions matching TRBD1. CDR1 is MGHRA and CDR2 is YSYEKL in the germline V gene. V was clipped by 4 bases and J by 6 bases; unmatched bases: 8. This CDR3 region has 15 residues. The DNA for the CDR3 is TGCGCCAGCAGCCGTAGACAGGGAGTCGATGAAAAACTGTTTTTT. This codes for CASSRRQGVDEKLFF.

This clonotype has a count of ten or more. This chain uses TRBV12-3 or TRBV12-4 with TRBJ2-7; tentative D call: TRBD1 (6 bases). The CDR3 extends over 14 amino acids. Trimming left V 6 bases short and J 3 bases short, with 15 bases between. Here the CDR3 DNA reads TGTGCCAGCAGCCCCTACAGGGATTACTACGAGCAGTACTTC. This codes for CASSPYRDYYEQYF.

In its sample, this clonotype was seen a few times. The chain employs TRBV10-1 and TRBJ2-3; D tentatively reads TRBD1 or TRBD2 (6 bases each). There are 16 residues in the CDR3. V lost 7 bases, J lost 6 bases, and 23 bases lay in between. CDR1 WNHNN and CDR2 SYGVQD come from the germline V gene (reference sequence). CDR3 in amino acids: CASTHGRGLSKDTQYF. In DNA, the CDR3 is TGCGCCAGCACCCACGGCCGGGGGCTGTCCAAGGATACGCAGTATTTT.

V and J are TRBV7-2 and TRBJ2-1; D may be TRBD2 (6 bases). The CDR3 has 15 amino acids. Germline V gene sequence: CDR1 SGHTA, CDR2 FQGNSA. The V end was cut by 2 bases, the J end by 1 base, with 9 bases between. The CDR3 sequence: CASSLQRASYNEQFF. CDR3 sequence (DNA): TGTGCCAGCAGCTTACAGCGGGCTTCCTACAATGAGCAGTTCTTC.

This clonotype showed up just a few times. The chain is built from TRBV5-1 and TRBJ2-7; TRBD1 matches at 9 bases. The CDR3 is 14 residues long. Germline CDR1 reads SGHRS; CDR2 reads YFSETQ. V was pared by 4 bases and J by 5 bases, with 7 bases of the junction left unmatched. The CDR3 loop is CASSTGTGMNEQYF. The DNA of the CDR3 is TGCGCCAGCAGCACCGGGACAGGGATGAACGAGCAGTACTTC.

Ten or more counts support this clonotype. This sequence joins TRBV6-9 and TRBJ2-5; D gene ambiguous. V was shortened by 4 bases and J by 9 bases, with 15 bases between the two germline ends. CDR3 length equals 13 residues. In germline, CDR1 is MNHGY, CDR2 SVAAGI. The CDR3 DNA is TGTGCCAGCAGTTCGGGCTCGCAATTACCCCAGTACTTC. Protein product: CASSSGSQLPQYF.

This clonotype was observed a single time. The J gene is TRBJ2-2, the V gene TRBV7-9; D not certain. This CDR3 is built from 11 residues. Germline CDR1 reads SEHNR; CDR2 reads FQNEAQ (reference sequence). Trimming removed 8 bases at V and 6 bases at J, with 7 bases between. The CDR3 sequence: CASWIPGELFF. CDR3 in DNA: TGTGCCAGCTGGATCCCCGGGGAGCTGTTTTTT.

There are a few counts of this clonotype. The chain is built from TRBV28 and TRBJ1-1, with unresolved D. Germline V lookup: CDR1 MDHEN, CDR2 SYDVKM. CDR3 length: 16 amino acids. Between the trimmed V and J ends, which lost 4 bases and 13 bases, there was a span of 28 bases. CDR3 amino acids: CASSYLRPRPRRKLFF. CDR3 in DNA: TGTGCCAGCAGTTACCTCCGCCCGAGACCGCGAAGGAAGCTTTTCTTT.

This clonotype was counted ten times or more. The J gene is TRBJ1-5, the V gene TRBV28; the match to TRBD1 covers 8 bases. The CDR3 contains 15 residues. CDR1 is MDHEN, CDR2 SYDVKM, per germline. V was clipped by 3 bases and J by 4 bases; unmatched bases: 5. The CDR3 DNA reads TGTGCCAGCAGTTTTTCGGACAGGGCGAATCAGCCCCAGCATTTT. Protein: CASSFSDRANQPQHF.

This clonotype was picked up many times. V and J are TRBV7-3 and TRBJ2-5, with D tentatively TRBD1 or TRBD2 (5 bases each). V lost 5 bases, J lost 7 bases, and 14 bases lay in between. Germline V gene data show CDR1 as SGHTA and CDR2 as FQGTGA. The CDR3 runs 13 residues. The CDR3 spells CASSTGTTATQYF. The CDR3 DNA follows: TGTGCCAGCAGCACCGGGACGACAGCGACCCAGTACTTC.

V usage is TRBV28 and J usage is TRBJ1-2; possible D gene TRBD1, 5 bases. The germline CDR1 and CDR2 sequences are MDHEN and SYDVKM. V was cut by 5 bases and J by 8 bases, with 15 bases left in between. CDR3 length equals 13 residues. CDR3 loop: CASSLAGVGGYTF. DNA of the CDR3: TGTGCCAGCAGTCTAGCGGGGGTTGGGGGCTACACCTTC.

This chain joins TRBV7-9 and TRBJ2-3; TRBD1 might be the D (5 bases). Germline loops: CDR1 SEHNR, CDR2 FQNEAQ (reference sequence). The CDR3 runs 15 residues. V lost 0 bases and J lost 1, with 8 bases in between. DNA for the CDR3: TGTGCCAGCAGCTTAGCGTGGACACGCACAGATACGCAGTATTTT. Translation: CASSLAWTRTDTQYF.

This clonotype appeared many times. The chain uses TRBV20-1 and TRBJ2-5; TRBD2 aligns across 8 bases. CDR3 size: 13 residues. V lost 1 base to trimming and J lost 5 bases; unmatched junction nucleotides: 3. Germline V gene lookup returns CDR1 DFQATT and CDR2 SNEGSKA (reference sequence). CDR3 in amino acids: CSARAGGGETQYF. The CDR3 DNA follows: TGCAGTGCTAGAGCGGGAGGGGGTGAGACCCAGTACTTC.